This entry lists 10 T cell receptor beta chains sequenced from one sample in a study of cytomegalovirus exposure and HLA in healthy donors. Sequencing was performed with immunoSEQ multiplex PCR; in TCRdb, only in-frame clones are kept and a portion is missing. The sample contains some 250,000 clones, 75% to 90% of which appear only once. Sequencing input: PBMCs. These receptors all stem from a woman aged 25 to 45 in good health and CMV-seropositive.

CDR3: CASSPPGTSGNEQYF. The CDR3 DNA follows: TGTGCCAGCAGTCCTCCGGGGACTAGCGGTAACGAGCAGTACTTC. The chain is built from TRBV28 and TRBJ2-7; 11 bases line up with TRBD2. V shed 5 bases, J shed 5 bases, and the junction held 8 bases outside the gene matches. From germline, CDR1 is MDHEN and CDR2 SYDVKM. The CDR3 spans 15 residues.

J is TRBJ2-2 and V is TRBV7-9; D remains ambiguous. The CDR3 is made up of 17 amino acids. V dropped 1 base and J dropped 1 base, with 13 bases sitting between them. Germline lookup yields CDR1 SEHNR and CDR2 FQNEAQ (reference sequence). CDR3: CASSLEFGGGNTGELFF. The CDR3 coding sequence is TGTGCCAGCAGCTTAGAGTTCGGCGGTGGGAACACCGGGGAGCTGTTTTTT. Full variable domain (remainder filled in from reference TRBV7-9 and TRBJ2-2): DTGVSQNPRHKITKRGQNVTFRCDPISEHNRLYWYRQTLGQGPEFLTYFQNEAQLEKSRLLSDRFSAERPKGSFSTLEIQRTEQGDSAMYLCASSLEFGGGNTGELFFGEGSRLTVL.

The chain carries TRBV27 and TRBJ2-2; weak D call: TRBD1 (5 bases). The V gene lost 3 bases and the J gene lost 0 bases, with 8 bases spanning the gap. This CDR3 has 15 amino acids. The V gene's germline CDR1 is MNHEY and CDR2 SMNVEV (reference sequence). CDR3 region: CASSFHRTNTGELFF. CDR3 nucleotides: TGTGCCAGCAGTTTCCACAGGACGAACACCGGGGAGCTGTTTTTT.

The rearrangement links TRBV19 to TRBJ2-1; D is unresolved. V was trimmed by 3 bases and J by 2 bases, leaving 5 bases between them. The CDR3 is made up of 13 amino acids. From germline, CDR1 is LNHDA and CDR2 SQIVND (reference sequence). The CDR3 sequence: CASSMGTYNEQFF. For the CDR3, the DNA is TGTGCCAGTAGTATGGGCACCTACAATGAGCAGTTCTTC.

The rearrangement joins TRBV18 to TRBJ1-3; 9 bases agree with TRBD1. The J segment lost 0 bases and the V segment lost 1 base, leaving 4 bases of the junction unmatched. Germline values: CDR1 KGHSH, CDR2 LQKENI. CDR3 length: 17 residues. CDR3 coding DNA: TGTGCCAGCTCACCACGTGACAGGGGGGTCTCTGGAAACACCATATATTTT. This codes for CASSPRDRGVSGNTIYF.

V is TRBV7-9 and J is TRBJ2-7; a possible D gene is TRBD1 (6 bases). Germline CDR1 SEHNR, CDR2 FQNEAQ (reference sequence). This CDR3 is built from 15 residues. V was clipped by 5 bases and J by 0 bases, with 14 bases between them. Written as DNA, the CDR3 is TGTGCCAGCAGCCCCGACAGGTCCTTCTCCTACGAGCAGTACTTC. Protein sequence: CASSPDRSFSYEQYF.

This chain connects TRBV6-6 to TRBJ2-2; 7 nucleotides line up with TRBD2. J was trimmed by 0 bases and V by 6 bases; bases with no gene match: 4. This CDR3 comprises 15 residues. Germline CDR1 and CDR2: MNHNY and SVGAGI (reference sequence). The CDR3 coding sequence is TGTGCCAGCAGCTCCGGGACTACGAACACCGGGGAGCTGTTTTTT. Its translation: CASSSGTTNTGELFF.

The J gene is TRBJ2-5, the V gene TRBV6-5; 12 nucleotides align to TRBD2. V shed 7 bases, J shed 2 bases, and the junction held 5 bases outside the gene matches. The CDR3 has 15 amino acids. Germline-derived CDR1 and CDR2 are MNHEY and SVGAGI. The CDR3 DNA reads TGTGCCAGCACCCCACTAGCGGGGGGACAAGAGACCCAGTACTTC. Translation gives CASTPLAGGQETQYF.

This rearrangement joins TRBV11-2 to TRBJ1-2; a possible D gene is TRBD1 (6 bases). This CDR3 is 16 amino acids long. V was cut by 1 base and J by 5 bases, with 17 bases left in between. The V gene's germline CDR1 is SGHAT and CDR2 FQNNGV. The CDR3 reads CASSLAQGQPRYGYTF. In DNA, the CDR3 is TGTGCCAGCAGCTTAGCCCAAGGACAGCCGAGGTATGGCTACACCTTC.

This clone was recorded once. V is TRBV5-5 and J is TRBJ2-2; 11 bases line up with TRBD2. This CDR3 region has 15 residues. V gave up 3 bases and J gave up 4 bases; unmatched junction bases: 2. The germline V gene has CDR1 SGHKS and CDR2 YYEKEE (reference sequence). CDR3 bases: TGTGCCAGCAGCTACCTAGCGGGGGGCACCGGGGAGCTGTTTTTT. Protein sequence: CASSYLAGGTGELFF.